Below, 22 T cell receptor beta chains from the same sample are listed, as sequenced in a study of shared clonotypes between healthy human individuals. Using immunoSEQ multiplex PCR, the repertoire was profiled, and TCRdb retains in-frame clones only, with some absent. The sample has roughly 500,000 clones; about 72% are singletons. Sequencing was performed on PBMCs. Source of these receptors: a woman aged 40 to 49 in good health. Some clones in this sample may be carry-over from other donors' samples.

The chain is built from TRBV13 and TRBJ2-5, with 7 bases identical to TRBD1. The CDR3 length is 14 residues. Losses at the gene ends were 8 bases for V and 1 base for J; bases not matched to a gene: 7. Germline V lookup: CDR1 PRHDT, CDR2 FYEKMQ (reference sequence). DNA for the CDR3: TGTGCCAGCCTTGCGACAGGGCCCCAAGAGACCCAGTACTTC. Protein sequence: CASLATGPQETQYF.

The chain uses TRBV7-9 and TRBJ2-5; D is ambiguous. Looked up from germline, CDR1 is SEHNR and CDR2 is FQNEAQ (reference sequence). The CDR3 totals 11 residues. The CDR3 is CGEWSGETQYF. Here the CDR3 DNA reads TGTGGGGAATGGTCAGGAGAGACCCAGTACTTC.

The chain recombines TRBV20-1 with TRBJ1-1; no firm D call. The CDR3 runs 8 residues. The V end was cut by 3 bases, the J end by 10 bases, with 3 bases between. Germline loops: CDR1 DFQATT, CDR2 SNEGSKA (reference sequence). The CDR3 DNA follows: TGCAGTGCTAGCTCAGCTTTCTTT. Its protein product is CSASSAFF.

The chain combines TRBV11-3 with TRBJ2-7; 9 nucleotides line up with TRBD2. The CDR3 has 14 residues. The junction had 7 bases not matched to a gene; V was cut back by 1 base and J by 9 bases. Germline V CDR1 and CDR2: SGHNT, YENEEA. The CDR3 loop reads CASSLALAGLGQYF. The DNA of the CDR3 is TGTGCCAGCAGCTTAGCCCTAGCGGGGCTCGGGCAGTACTTC.

The CDR3 nucleotides read TGTGCCAGCAGCTTAGATCTAGACCCTAGCACAGATACGCAGTATTTT. This codes for CASSLDLDPSTDTQYF. V usage is TRBV11-2 and J usage is TRBJ2-3; no reliable D call. The CDR3 has 16 amino acids. Trimming pared 0 bases from V and 0 bases from J, leaving 10 bases between. Germline CDR1 SGHAT, CDR2 FQNNGV.

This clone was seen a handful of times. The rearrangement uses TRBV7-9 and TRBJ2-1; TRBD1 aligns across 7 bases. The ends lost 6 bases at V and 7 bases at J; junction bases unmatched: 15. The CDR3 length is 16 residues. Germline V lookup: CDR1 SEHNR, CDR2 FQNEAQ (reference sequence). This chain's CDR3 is CASRTPLGTAFNEQFF. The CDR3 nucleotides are TGTGCCAGCAGAACTCCTCTCGGGACAGCATTTAATGAGCAGTTCTTC.

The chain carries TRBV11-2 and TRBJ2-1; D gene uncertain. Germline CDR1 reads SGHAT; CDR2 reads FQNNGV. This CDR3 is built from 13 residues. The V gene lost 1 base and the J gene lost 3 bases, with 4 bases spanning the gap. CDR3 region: CASSLGHYNEQFF. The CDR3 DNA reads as TGTGCCAGCAGCTTAGGTCACTACAATGAGCAGTTCTTC.

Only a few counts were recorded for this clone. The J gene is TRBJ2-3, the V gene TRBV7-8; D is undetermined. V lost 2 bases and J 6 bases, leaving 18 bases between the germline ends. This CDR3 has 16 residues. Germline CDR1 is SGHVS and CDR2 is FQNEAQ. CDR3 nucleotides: TGTGCCAGCAGCTTATCCACCCTCGGGCATCAGGATACGCAGTATTTT. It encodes CASSLSTLGHQDTQYF.

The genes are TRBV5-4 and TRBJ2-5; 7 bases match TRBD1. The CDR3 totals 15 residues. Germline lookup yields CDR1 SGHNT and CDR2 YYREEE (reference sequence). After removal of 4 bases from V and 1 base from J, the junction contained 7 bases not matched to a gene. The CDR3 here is CASSADRASQETQYF. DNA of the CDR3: TGTGCCAGCAGCGCCGACAGGGCGAGCCAAGAGACCCAGTACTTC.

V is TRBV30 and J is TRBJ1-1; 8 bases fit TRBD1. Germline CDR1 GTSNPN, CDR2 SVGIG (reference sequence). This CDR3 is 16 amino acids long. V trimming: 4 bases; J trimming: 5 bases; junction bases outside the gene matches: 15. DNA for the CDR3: TGTGCCTGGACCCAACCTCGAGACAGGGGATGGACTGAAGCTTTCTTT. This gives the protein CAWTQPRDRGWTEAFF.

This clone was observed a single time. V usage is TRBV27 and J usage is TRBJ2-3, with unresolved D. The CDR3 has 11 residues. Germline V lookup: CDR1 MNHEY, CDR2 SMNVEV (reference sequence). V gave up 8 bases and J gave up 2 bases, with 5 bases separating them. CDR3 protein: CASAVTDTQYF. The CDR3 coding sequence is TGTGCCAGCGCCGTCACAGATACGCAGTATTTT.

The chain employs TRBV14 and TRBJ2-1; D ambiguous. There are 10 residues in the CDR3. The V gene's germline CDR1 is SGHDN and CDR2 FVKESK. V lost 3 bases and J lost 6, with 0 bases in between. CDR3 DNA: TGTGCCAGCAGCCACAATGAGCAGTTCTTC. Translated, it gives CASSHNEQFF.

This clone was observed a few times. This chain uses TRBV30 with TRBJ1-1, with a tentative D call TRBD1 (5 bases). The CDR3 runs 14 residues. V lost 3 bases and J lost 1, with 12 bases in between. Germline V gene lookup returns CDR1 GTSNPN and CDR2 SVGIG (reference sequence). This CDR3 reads CAWSSVRANTEAFF. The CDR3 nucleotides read TGTGCCTGGAGCAGTGTCAGGGCGAACACTGAAGCTTTCTTT.

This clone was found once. The CDR3 region has the DNA TGTGCCAGCAAATCCGGGACTAGCGGGACAGATGCCGAGCAGTACTTC. Translated: CASKSGTSGTDAEQYF. The chain recombines TRBV2 with TRBJ2-5, with 13 bases fitting TRBD2. The DNA matches TRBJ2-7 better at its end, which makes the J call doubtful. CDR3 size: 16 residues. The germline V gene encodes CDR1 SNHLY and CDR2 FYNNEI.

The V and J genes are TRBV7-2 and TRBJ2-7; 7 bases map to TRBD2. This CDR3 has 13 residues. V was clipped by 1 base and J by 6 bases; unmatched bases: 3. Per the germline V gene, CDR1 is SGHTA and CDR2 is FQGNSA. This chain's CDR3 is CASSLGTRREQYF. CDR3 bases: TGTGCCAGCAGCTTAGGGACTAGGCGCGAGCAGTACTTC.

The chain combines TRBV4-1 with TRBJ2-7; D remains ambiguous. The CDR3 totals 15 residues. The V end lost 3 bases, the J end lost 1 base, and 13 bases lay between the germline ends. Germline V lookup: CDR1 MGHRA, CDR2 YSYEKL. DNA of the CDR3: TGCGCCAGCAGCCACCCCGGACGCCAGTCCTACGAGCAGTACTTC. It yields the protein CASSHPGRQSYEQYF.

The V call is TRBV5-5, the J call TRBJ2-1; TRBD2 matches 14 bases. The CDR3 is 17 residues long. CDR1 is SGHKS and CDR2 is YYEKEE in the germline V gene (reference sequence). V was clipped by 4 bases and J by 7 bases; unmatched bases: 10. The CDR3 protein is CASSVGGTSGSWNEQFF. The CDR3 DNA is TGTGCCAGCAGCGTAGGTGGGACTAGCGGGAGTTGGAATGAGCAGTTCTTC.

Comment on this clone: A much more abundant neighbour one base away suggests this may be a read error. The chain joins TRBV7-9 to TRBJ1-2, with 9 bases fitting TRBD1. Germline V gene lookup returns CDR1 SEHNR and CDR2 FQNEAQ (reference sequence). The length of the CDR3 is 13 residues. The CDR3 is CASSPGQGLGYTF. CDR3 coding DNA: TGCGCCAGCAGCCCGGGACAGGGCCTAGGCTACACCTTC.

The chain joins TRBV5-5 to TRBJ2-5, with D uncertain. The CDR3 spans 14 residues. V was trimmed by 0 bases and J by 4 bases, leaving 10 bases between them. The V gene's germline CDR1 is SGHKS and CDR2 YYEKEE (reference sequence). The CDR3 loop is CASSLGGNGETQYF. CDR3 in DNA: TGTGCCAGCAGCTTGGGGGGAAACGGAGAGACCCAGTACTTC.

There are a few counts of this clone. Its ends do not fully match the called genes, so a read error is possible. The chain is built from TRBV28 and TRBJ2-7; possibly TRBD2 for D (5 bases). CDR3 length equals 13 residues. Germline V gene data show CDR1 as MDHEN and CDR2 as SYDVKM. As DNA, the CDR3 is TGTGCCAGCAGTTTAAGAGGGTCCCGGGTCTTTAACTTC. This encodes CASSLRGSRVFNF.

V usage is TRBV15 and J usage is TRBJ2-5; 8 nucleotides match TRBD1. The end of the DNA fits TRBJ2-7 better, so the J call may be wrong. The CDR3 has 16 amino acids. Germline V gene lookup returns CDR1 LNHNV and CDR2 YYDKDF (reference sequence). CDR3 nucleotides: TGTGCCACCAGCAGAGATCTGGCAGGGGGCACCTACGAGCAGTACTTC. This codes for CATSRDLAGGTYEQYF.

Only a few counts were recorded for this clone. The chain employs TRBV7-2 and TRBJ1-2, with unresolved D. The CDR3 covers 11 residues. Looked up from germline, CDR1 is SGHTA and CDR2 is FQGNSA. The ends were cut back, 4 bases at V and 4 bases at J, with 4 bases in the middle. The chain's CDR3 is CASSSLYGYTF. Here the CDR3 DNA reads TGTGCCAGCAGCTCCCTCTATGGCTACACCTTC.